This record covers a single T cell receptor beta chain. Antigen unknown. The same CDR3 arises from other DNA sequences in this sample as well. The data were taken from a study of cytomegalovirus exposure and HLA in healthy donors. The CDR3 contains 12 residues. CDR1 and CDR2 from the germline V gene are KGHSH and LQKENI. The V end was cut by 2 bases, the J end by 5 bases, with 5 bases between. Study conclusions and caveats: A few CMV-associated chains proved CMV antigen-specific in vitro.

Sequencing was performed with immunoSEQ multiplex PCR; in TCRdb, only in-frame clones are kept and a portion is missing. The sample has 200,000 to 250,000 clones; around 87% are singletons. What was sequenced was PBMCs. The clonotype originates from a man aged 18 to 29 in good health and CMV-seronegative. The chain has TRBV18 and TRBJ2-3; D uncertain. CDR3 residues: CASSPREDTQYF. DNA for the CDR3: TGTGCCAGCTCACCAAGAGAAGATACGCAGTATTTT.